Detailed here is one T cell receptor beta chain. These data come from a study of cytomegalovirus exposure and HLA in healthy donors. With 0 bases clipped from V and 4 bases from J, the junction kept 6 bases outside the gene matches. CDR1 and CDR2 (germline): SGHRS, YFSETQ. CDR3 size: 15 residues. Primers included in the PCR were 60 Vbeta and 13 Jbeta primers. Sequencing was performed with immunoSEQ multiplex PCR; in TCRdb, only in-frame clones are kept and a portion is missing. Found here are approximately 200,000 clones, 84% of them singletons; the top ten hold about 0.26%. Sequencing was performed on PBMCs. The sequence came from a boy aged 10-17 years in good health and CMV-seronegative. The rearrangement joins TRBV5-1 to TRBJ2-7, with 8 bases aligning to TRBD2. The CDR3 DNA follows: TGCGCCAGCAGCTTGGGGCGGGAGGCACGGTACGAGCAGTACTTC. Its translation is CASSLGREARYEQYF.